This T cell receptor beta chain was captured by sequencing in a study of shared clonotypes between healthy human individuals. Looking at the study overall: Each donor contributed plates that comprised three CD4 naive, three CD4 memory, two CD8 naive and one CD8 memory.

At a deep level, the assay was run. Sequencing used immunoSEQ multiplex PCR; TCRdb keeps in-frame clones, though not all of them. The data hold 1,500,000 or so clones, with approximately 98.5% observed a single time. The length of the CDR3 is 16 residues. Germline values: CDR1 KGHSH, CDR2 LQKENI. Trimming removed 3 bases from V and 0 bases from J; junction bases left unmatched: 3. The chain joins TRBV18 to TRBJ1-4; 8 bases fit TRBD1. The source is a man aged 30-40 years in good health. Specimen: naive CD4+ T cells sorted from blood. As for subset: CD45RA+ positively selected. CDR3: CASSPGQVATNEKLFF. The CDR3 DNA is TGTGCCAGCTCACCGGGACAGGTTGCAACTAATGAAAAACTGTTTTTT. Variable domain in full (rest from reference TRBV18 and TRBJ1-4): NAGVMQNPRHLVRRRGQEARLRCSPMKGHSHVYWYRQLPEEGLKFMVYLQKENIIDESGMPKERFSAEFPKEGPSILRIQQVVRGDSAAYFCASSPGQVATNEKLFFGSGTQLSVL.